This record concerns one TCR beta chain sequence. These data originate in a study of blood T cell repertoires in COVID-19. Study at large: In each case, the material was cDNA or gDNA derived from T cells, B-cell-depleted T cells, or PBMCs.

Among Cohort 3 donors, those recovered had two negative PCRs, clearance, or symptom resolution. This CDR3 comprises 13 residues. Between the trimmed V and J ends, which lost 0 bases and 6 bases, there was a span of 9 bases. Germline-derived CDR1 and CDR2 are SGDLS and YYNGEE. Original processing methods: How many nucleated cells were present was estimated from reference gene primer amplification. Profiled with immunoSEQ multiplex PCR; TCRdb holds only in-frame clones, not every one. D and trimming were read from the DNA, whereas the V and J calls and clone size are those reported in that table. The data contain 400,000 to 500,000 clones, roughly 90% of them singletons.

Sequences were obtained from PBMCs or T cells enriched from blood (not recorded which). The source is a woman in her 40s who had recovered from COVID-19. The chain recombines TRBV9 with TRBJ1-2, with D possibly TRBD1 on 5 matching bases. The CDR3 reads CASSVEGSHGYTF. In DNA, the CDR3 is TGTGCCAGCAGCGTAGAGGGGTCGCATGGCTACACCTTC.